The 5 T cell receptor beta chains in this list originate from one sample, sequenced in a study of blood T cell repertoires in COVID-19. The protocol was immunoSEQ multiplex PCR, while the TCRdb copy is restricted to in-frame clones and leaves out a portion. In the table there are about 220,000 clones, roughly 89% of which are singletons. Sequenced material: PBMCs or T cells enriched from blood (not recorded which). The receptor source for this set is a woman between 40 and 50 years old with acute COVID-19.

The J gene is TRBJ1-1, the V gene TRBV27; D not certain. The V and J ends lost 6 bases and 0 bases respectively, with 8 bases between them. Germline-derived CDR1 and CDR2 are MNHEY and SMNVEV (reference sequence). CDR3 length: 13 residues. CDR3 nucleotide sequence: TGTGCCAGCAGACCGACTCTGAACACTGAAGCTTTCTTT. It specifies CASRPTLNTEAFF.

V and J are TRBV9 and TRBJ2-3, with D tentatively TRBD2 (6 bases). V was cut by 4 bases and J by 3 bases, with 9 bases left in between. Germline CDR1 and CDR2: SGDLS and YYNGEE. This CDR3 spans 13 amino acids. CDR3 region: CASSTGGTDTQYF. CDR3 sequence (DNA): TGTGCCAGCAGCACTGGGGGGACAGATACGCAGTATTTT. The whole variable domain, filled in from reference TRBV9 and TRBJ2-3, reads DSGVTQTPKHLITATGQRVTLRCSPRSGDLSVYWYQQSLDQGLQFLIQYYNGEERAKGNILERFSAQQFPDLHSELNLSSLELGDSALYFCASSTGGTDTQYFGPGTRLTVL.

With regard to this clone: This sample also contains other DNA sequences that code for the same CDR3. This chain joins TRBV7-9 and TRBJ1-2; 7 bases line up with TRBD1. The CDR3 totals 14 residues. V lost 3 bases to trimming and J lost 2 bases; unmatched junction nucleotides: 3. The germline V gene has CDR1 SEHNR and CDR2 FQNEAQ (reference sequence). The CDR3 sequence: CASSLGQINYGYTF. The DNA of the CDR3 is TGTGCCAGCAGCTTGGGACAGATAAACTATGGCTACACCTTC. Full variable domain (outside the CDR3, taken from reference TRBV7-9 and TRBJ1-2): DTGVSQNPRHKITKRGQNVTFRCDPISEHNRLYWYRQTLGQGPEFLTYFQNEAQLEKSRLLSDRFSAERPKGSFSTLEIQRTEQGDSAMYLCASSLGQINYGYTFGSGTRLTVV.

The J gene is TRBJ1-2, the V gene TRBV28, with D possibly TRBD1 on 5 matching bases. Between the trimmed V and J ends, which lost 10 bases and 8 bases, there was a span of 17 bases. The germline gives CDR1 MDHEN, CDR2 SYDVKM. This CDR3 has 12 residues. DNA of the CDR3: TGTGCCACCGGGGGGGACCCGCGAGGCTACACCTTC. It encodes CATGGDPRGYTF.

This chain links TRBV19 with TRBJ1-2; D remains ambiguous. The CDR3 is 13 amino acids. V was pared by 2 bases and J by 5 bases, with 9 bases between. CDR1 is LNHDA and CDR2 is SQIVND in the germline V gene (reference sequence). The CDR3 DNA reads TGTGCCAGTAGTATAATGAGCGAGTATGGCTACACCTTC. The encoded protein is CASSIMSEYGYTF.